A selection of T cell receptor beta chains follows, all from one sample in a study of blood T cell repertoires in COVID-19. The data were produced by immunoSEQ multiplex PCR, yet TCRdb's version contains in-frame clones alone and is incomplete. The data contain under 65,000 clones, around 90% of them seen just once; the ten biggest clones take up approximately 1.3%. Specimen: peripheral blood. Source of these receptors: a man in his sixties with acute or convalescent COVID-19. CDR3s leave out the opening cysteine and the closing phenylalanine or tryptophan. Each record gives: CDR3 protein, J gene, V gene.

cdr3_aa: ASSLAGLMNTEAF; j_call: TRBJ1-1; v_call: TRBV5-6
cdr3_aa: ATSEQGYEQY; j_call: TRBJ2-7; v_call: TRBV24-1
cdr3_aa: ASSSGGTEAF; j_call: TRBJ1-1; v_call: TRBV28
cdr3_aa: ASTKRAEAFYEQY; j_call: TRBJ2-7; v_call: TRBV19
cdr3_aa: ASSLLTEKETQY; j_call: TRBJ2-5; v_call: TRBV7-8
cdr3_aa: ASSATVSSGNTIY; j_call: TRBJ1-3; v_call: TRBV3-1/TRBV3-2
cdr3_aa: ASSVWGQSSYNEQF; j_call: TRBJ2-1; v_call: TRBV7-9
cdr3_aa: ASSLRELGSPLH; j_call: TRBJ1-6; v_call: TRBV19
cdr3_aa: ASSLRTGANYGYT; j_call: TRBJ1-2; v_call: TRBV11-3
cdr3_aa: ATSREQVTNTEAF; j_call: TRBJ1-1; v_call: TRBV15
cdr3_aa: ASSPRLTDSRNEQF; j_call: TRBJ2-1; v_call: TRBV18
cdr3_aa: ASSPGQGNEKLF; j_call: TRBJ1-4; v_call: TRBV18
cdr3_aa: ASSQDWQSSGNTIY; j_call: TRBJ1-3; v_call: TRBV4-1
cdr3_aa: ASSPGGTRNGGEQF; j_call: TRBJ2-1; v_call: TRBV11-3
cdr3_aa: ASSLDREIPPLH; j_call: TRBJ1-6; v_call: TRBV6-5
cdr3_aa: ASSKRGSSGGNNEQF; j_call: TRBJ2-1; v_call: TRBV11-3
cdr3_aa: ASSLTVYAYEQY; j_call: TRBJ2-7; v_call: TRBV5-4
cdr3_aa: ASSPLRAGVF; j_call: TRBJ2-1; v_call: TRBV18
cdr3_aa: ASSDSGLAEHNEQF; j_call: TRBJ2-1; v_call: TRBV6-4
cdr3_aa: ASSWGQGSSYNSPLH; j_call: TRBJ1-6; v_call: TRBV5-6
cdr3_aa: ASSGPQGENTEAF; j_call: TRBJ1-1; v_call: TRBV25-1
cdr3_aa: ASSSSTDTQY; j_call: TRBJ2-3; v_call: TRBV11-2
cdr3_aa: ASSILAGGSNEQF; j_call: TRBJ2-1; v_call: TRBV6-2/TRBV6-3
cdr3_aa: ASSQEGYRGNEQF; j_call: TRBJ2-1; v_call: TRBV4-1
cdr3_aa: ASVPGQGLGGYT; j_call: TRBJ1-2; v_call: TRBV19
cdr3_aa: ASSPGFSGANVLT; j_call: TRBJ2-6; v_call: TRBV7-2
cdr3_aa: ASSRGGSLSYEQY; j_call: TRBJ2-7; v_call: TRBV11-3
cdr3_aa: ASLDRLAGGTQY; j_call: TRBJ2-5; v_call: TRBV6-6
cdr3_aa: ASRESTSGSKNEQF; j_call: TRBJ2-1; v_call: TRBV28
cdr3_aa: ASSSRPEGGNTEAF; j_call: TRBJ1-1; v_call: TRBV5-5
cdr3_aa: ASSQEPGTGELF; j_call: TRBJ2-2; v_call: TRBV4-2
cdr3_aa: ASSPPRAGGARGYT; j_call: TRBJ1-2; v_call: TRBV4-2
cdr3_aa: ASSRGLAGVYEQY; j_call: TRBJ2-7; v_call: TRBV11-1
cdr3_aa: ASSEVTGGAEAF; j_call: TRBJ1-1; v_call: TRBV5-1
cdr3_aa: ASSLWDRVYSPLH; j_call: TRBJ1-6; v_call: TRBV7-4
cdr3_aa: ASSLEGGTIY; j_call: TRBJ1-3; v_call: TRBV5-1
cdr3_aa: ASTQLAGANYEQF; j_call: TRBJ2-1; v_call: TRBV6-6
cdr3_aa: ASPLIDTQY; j_call: TRBJ2-3; v_call: TRBV6-5
cdr3_aa: ASSGGQTNQPQH; j_call: TRBJ1-5; v_call: TRBV28
cdr3_aa: ASSLDRVTGGYT; j_call: TRBJ1-2; v_call: TRBV5-1
cdr3_aa: ASSPPAGVNTGELF; j_call: TRBJ2-2; v_call: TRBV18
cdr3_aa: ASSLQRDTEAF; j_call: TRBJ1-1; v_call: TRBV7-9
cdr3_aa: ASSLLGLADSETQY; j_call: TRBJ2-5; v_call: TRBV7-2
cdr3_aa: ASSDSRLAGSQETQY; j_call: TRBJ2-5; v_call: TRBV6-4
cdr3_aa: ASSPRAGGSYEQY; j_call: TRBJ2-7; v_call: TRBV19
cdr3_aa: AVLAGNKADTQY; j_call: TRBJ2-3; v_call: TRBV6-6
cdr3_aa: ASSEAGGPSTDTQY; j_call: TRBJ2-3; v_call: TRBV6-1
cdr3_aa: ASSLGGGVGGLTADTQY; j_call: TRBJ2-3; v_call: TRBV5-6
cdr3_aa: ASSYRGYSSYNEQF; j_call: TRBJ2-1; v_call: TRBV6-2/TRBV6-3
cdr3_aa: ASTRDTDRNYGYT; j_call: TRBJ1-2; v_call: TRBV5-1
cdr3_aa: ASSPGLAETDTQY; j_call: TRBJ2-3; v_call: TRBV5-5
cdr3_aa: ASRSAEAF; j_call: TRBJ1-1; v_call: TRBV25-1
cdr3_aa: ASSYSGAQY; j_call: TRBJ2-7; v_call: TRBV28
cdr3_aa: ASSSNSYEQY; j_call: TRBJ2-7; v_call: TRBV7-3
cdr3_aa: ASSTLAGRPYQPQH; j_call: TRBJ1-5; v_call: TRBV28
cdr3_aa: ASTRGETQY; j_call: TRBJ2-5; v_call: TRBV28
cdr3_aa: ASSSKSTGTEAF; j_call: TRBJ1-1; v_call: TRBV7-2
cdr3_aa: ASRPQGSVTEAF; j_call: TRBJ1-1; v_call: TRBV6-6
cdr3_aa: ASSNREAHGGANVLT; j_call: TRBJ2-6; v_call: TRBV7-9
cdr3_aa: ASSFGGHEQF; j_call: TRBJ2-1; v_call: TRBV27